The following is a T cell receptor (beta chain) sequence with its context. These data are taken from a study of blood T cell repertoires in COVID-19. Study overall: The origin of the acute and convalescent COVID-19 samples was the United States, Italy and Spain. T cells, B-cell-depleted T cells, or PBMCs supplied cDNA or gDNA.

The V segment lost 4 bases and the J segment 1 base; nucleotides outside the gene matches: 6. CDR3 size: 16 residues. Germline CDR1 MNHNS, CDR2 SASEGT. Original data processing: Cell counts per sample came from amplifying reference gene primers. Assay used: immunoSEQ multiplex PCR; TCRdb lists only in-frame clones, some missing. Clonal size and the V and J genes are those of that table, whereas D and trimming came from the DNA. There are over 250,000 clones in the sample; roughly nine tenths occur only once, and roughly 9.8% lies in the top ten. Sequenced material: peripheral blood. The receptor's source is a man aged 40-55 years who had recovered from COVID-19. This chain joins TRBV6-1 and TRBJ1-1; 10 positions match TRBD1. CDR3 in DNA: TGTGCCAGCAGTGGACGCCGACAGGGGGCGAACACTGAAGCTTTCTTT. Its protein product is CASSGRRQGANTEAFF.